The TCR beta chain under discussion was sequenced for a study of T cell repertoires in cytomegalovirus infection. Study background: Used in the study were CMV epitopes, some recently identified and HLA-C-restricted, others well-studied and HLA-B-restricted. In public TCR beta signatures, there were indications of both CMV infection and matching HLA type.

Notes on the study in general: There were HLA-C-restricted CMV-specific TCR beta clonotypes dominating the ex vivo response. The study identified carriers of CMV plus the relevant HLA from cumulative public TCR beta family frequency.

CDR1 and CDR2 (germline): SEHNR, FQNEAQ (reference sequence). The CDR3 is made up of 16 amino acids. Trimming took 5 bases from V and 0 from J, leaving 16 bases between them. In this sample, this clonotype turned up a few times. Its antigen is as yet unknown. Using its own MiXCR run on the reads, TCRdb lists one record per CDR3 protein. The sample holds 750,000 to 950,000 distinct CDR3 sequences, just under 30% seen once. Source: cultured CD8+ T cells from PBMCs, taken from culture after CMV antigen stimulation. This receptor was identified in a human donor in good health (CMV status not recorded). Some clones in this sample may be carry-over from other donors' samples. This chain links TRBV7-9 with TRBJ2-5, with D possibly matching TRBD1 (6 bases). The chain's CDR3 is CASSPTTGLNQETQYF. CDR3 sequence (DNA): TGTGCCAGCAGCCCTACTACAGGGTTGAACCAAGAGACCCAGTACTTC.